The 30 T cell receptor beta chains below all came from one sample that was sequenced in a study of blood T cell repertoires in COVID-19. Sequencing used immunoSEQ multiplex PCR; TCRdb keeps in-frame clones, though not all of them. In the table there are more than 100,000 clones, about 86% of which are singletons. The sample comprised peripheral blood. Receptors originate from a woman aged 45 to 65 with active or convalescent COVID-19.

The chain is built from TRBV19 and TRBJ1-2; D call uncertain. Germline assignment: CDR1 LNHDA and CDR2 SQIVND (reference sequence). This CDR3 spans 16 amino acids. V was clipped by 7 bases and J by 7 bases, with 25 bases between them. CDR3 sequence: CASTESGLFLVGGYTF. The CDR3 nucleotides are TGTGCCAGTACCGAAAGCGGGTTGTTCCTTGTCGGTGGCTACACCTTC.

The V call is TRBV3-1 (or the pseudogene TRBV3-2), the J call TRBJ1-6; D is unclear. V lost 3 bases and J lost 5, with 8 bases in between. The CDR3 covers 14 residues. In germline, CDR1 is LGHDT, CDR2 YNNKEL (reference sequence). Written as DNA, the CDR3 is TGTGCCAGCAGCCACCAGGATAATAATTCACCCCTCCACTTT. Its protein product is CASSHQDNNSPLHF.

The V and J genes are TRBV28 and TRBJ1-2, with D perhaps matching TRBD1 (6 bases). CDR1 MDHEN and CDR2 SYDVKM come from the germline V gene. V was clipped by 1 base and J by 2 bases, with 11 bases between them. The CDR3 totals 15 residues. CDR3 nucleotides: TGTGCCAGCAGTTTATTGTGGGGGCCGAACTATGGCTACACCTTC. Translating it yields CASSLLWGPNYGYTF.

This sequence joins TRBV6-5 and TRBJ1-5, with D perhaps matching TRBD1 (5 bases). The germline V gene has CDR1 MNHEY and CDR2 SVGAGI. The CDR3 has 15 residues. V was pared by 7 bases and J by 5 bases, with 18 bases between. The CDR3 loop is CASKDRLGHDQPQHF. The CDR3 bases are TGTGCCAGCAAAGACAGATTGGGGCATGATCAGCCCCAGCATTTT.

This chain connects TRBV29-1 to TRBJ2-1, with D possibly matching TRBD2 (6 bases). Germline-derived CDR1 and CDR2 are SQVTM and ANQGSEA. V was trimmed by 5 bases and J by 6 bases, leaving 14 bases between them. This CDR3 region has 13 residues. CDR3 loop: CSVLGGGLNEQFF. CDR3 nucleotides: TGCAGCGTTCTCGGGGGAGGCCTCAATGAGCAGTTCTTC.

The V gene is TRBV27, the J gene TRBJ1-4, with D hard to call. From germline, CDR1 is MNHEY and CDR2 SMNVEV (reference sequence). This CDR3 is 16 amino acids long. The V gene lost 3 bases and the J gene lost 0 bases, with 11 bases spanning the gap. The CDR3 bases are TGTGCCAGCAGTTTCCCCAGTCCCCCAACTAATGAAAAACTGTTTTTT. Translated: CASSFPSPPTNEKLFF.

The chain has TRBV27 and TRBJ2-5; D unclear. The CDR3 extends over 13 amino acids. Germline CDR1 reads MNHEY; CDR2 reads SMNVEV (reference sequence). V was clipped by 5 bases and J by 0 bases, with 7 bases between them. This CDR3 reads CASSGRNQETQYF. The CDR3 nucleotides are TGTGCCAGCAGTGGCAGGAACCAAGAGACCCAGTACTTC.

The rearrangement joins TRBV7-2 to TRBJ2-7, with 7 nucleotides matching TRBD1. Looked up from germline, CDR1 is SGHTA and CDR2 is FQGNSA. V was clipped by 0 bases and J by 2 bases; unmatched bases: 22. The CDR3 contains 21 residues. The CDR3 spells CASSLAFFSFKGTEGTYEQYF. In nucleotides, the CDR3 is TGTGCCAGCAGCTTAGCGTTTTTCTCCTTCAAAGGGACAGAGGGAACCTACGAGCAGTACTTC.

This clone was detected only once. V and J are TRBV6-2 or TRBV6-3 and TRBJ1-2; 8 bases map to TRBD1. The germline CDR1 and CDR2 sequences are MNHEY and SVGEGT. V shed 6 bases and J 4 bases; nucleotides not matched to a gene: 10. There are 15 residues in the CDR3. The CDR3 reads CASSQSRGRGYGYTF. CDR3 DNA: TGTGCCAGCAGCCAAAGCAGGGGGCGAGGCTATGGCTACACCTTC.

The V and J genes are TRBV7-6 and TRBJ2-2, with 7 bases identical to TRBD1. CDR1 SGHVS and CDR2 FNYEAQ come from the germline V gene. V was clipped by 2 bases and J by 4 bases; unmatched bases: 7. The CDR3 has 16 residues. CDR3 coding DNA: TGTGCCAGCAGCTTATCGAGGGACAGAGGCACCGGGGAGCTGTTTTTT. It is translated as CASSLSRDRGTGELFF.

The V and J genes are TRBV19 and TRBJ1-5; 10 bases line up with TRBD1. V dropped 7 bases and J dropped 3; count of bases not matched to a gene: 3. Germline CDR1 reads LNHDA; CDR2 reads SQIVND (reference sequence). This CDR3 is 14 amino acids long. Written as DNA, the CDR3 is TGTGCCAGTAACGACAGGGGGCACAATCAGCCCCAGCATTTT. Its translation: CASNDRGHNQPQHF.

The chain carries TRBV5-1 and TRBJ2-3, with TRBD2 matching 9 bases. Germline V CDR1 and CDR2: SGHRS, YFSETQ. The length of the CDR3 is 18 residues. Germline trimming cut 0 bases from V and 0 bases from J; bases unmatched to any gene: 8. The CDR3: CASSLVAGGHGSTDTQYF. In DNA form, the CDR3 reads TGCGCCAGCAGCTTGGTGGCGGGAGGGCACGGGAGCACAGATACGCAGTATTTT.

This clone showed up just once. The chain couples TRBV20-1 to TRBJ2-7; no clear D gene. The CDR3 has 13 residues. CDR1 DFQATT and CDR2 SNEGSKA come from the germline V gene (reference sequence). V gave up 3 bases and J gave up 2 bases, with 11 bases separating them. This CDR3 is CSASLQFTYEQYF. The CDR3 bases are TGCAGTGCTAGTTTGCAGTTTACCTACGAGCAGTACTTC.

This clone was seen just once. The J gene is TRBJ2-3, the V gene TRBV4-3; TRBD2 is a possible D gene (6 bases). V was shortened by 0 bases and J by 5 bases, with 6 bases between the two germline ends. Germline-derived CDR1 and CDR2 are LGHNA and YSLEER. The CDR3 contains 13 residues. For the CDR3, the DNA is TGCGCCAGCAGCCAAGAGGGGGGAGATACGCAGTATTTT. It encodes CASSQEGGDTQYF.

The chain is built from TRBV7-9 and TRBJ2-5; D possibly corresponds to TRBD2 (6 bases). Looked up from germline, CDR1 is SEHNR and CDR2 is FQNEAQ (reference sequence). This CDR3 is built from 14 residues. The V gene lost 5 bases and the J gene lost 4 bases, with 14 bases spanning the gap. DNA for the CDR3: TGTGCCAGCAGCCTTCTGGGGGGAGGAGAGACCCAGTACTTC. Translating gives CASSLLGGGETQYF.

This rearrangement joins TRBV19 to TRBJ2-7, with D tentatively TRBD2 (5 bases). The CDR3 is made up of 13 amino acids. Trimming removed 5 bases from V and 1 base from J, with 9 bases in between. The germline V gene has CDR1 LNHDA and CDR2 SQIVND (reference sequence). Written as DNA, the CDR3 is TGTGCCAGTAGTGTATCGGGATCCTACGAGCAGTACTTC. Amino acid sequence: CASSVSGSYEQYF.

This clone was detected a few times. The CDR3 nucleotides read TGTGCCAGCAAGAGTGGGAGGACCCCCCTCTCGAACACCGGGGAGCTGTTTTTT. It specifies CASKSGRTPLSNTGELFF. The genes are TRBV7-8 and TRBJ2-2; a possible D gene is TRBD2 (6 bases). V was trimmed by 7 bases and J by 0 bases, leaving 21 bases between them. Per germline, CDR1 SGHVS and CDR2 FQNEAQ. The CDR3 spans 18 residues.

CDR3 coding DNA: TGTGCCAGCTCACCGGGGATCCGGGGGACTGAAGCTTTCTTT. This codes for CASSPGIRGTEAFF. The chain recombines TRBV18 with TRBJ1-1; TRBD1 is a possible D gene (5 bases). V gave up 3 bases and J gave up 5 bases, with 13 bases separating them. The CDR3 is made up of 14 amino acids. Germline values: CDR1 KGHSH, CDR2 LQKENI.

The CDR3 reads CASSLIRDFQETQYF. The CDR3 coding sequence is TGTGCCAGCAGCTTGATACGGGACTTTCAAGAGACCCAGTACTTC. This chain connects TRBV5-6 to TRBJ2-5, with a tentative D call TRBD2 (6 bases). Germline loops: CDR1 SGHDT, CDR2 YYEEEE. Trimming removed 1 base at V and 2 bases at J, with 12 bases between. CDR3 length equals 15 residues.

This clone was seen a single time. The chain recombines TRBV3-1 (or the pseudogene TRBV3-2) with TRBJ1-3, with 9 bases fitting TRBD1. With V trimmed by 0 bases and J by 3 bases, 12 bases remained unmatched. Germline V gives CDR1 LGHDT, CDR2 YNNKEL (reference sequence). This CDR3 is built from 19 residues. The CDR3, as DNA: TGTGCCAGCAGCCAAGATGAGGACAGGGGTCTAGTCGGTGGAAACACCATATATTTT. Protein sequence: CASSQDEDRGLVGGNTIYF.

The chain couples TRBV19 to TRBJ2-2, with D possibly being TRBD2 (6 bases). V lost 8 bases to trimming and J lost 1 base, with 11 bases between them. Per the germline V gene, CDR1 is LNHDA and CDR2 is SQIVND (reference sequence). This CDR3 contains 14 residues. CDR3 DNA sequence: TGTGCCAGTGGGGGTAGCGGGAACACCGGGGAGCTGTTTTTT. Translated, it gives CASGGSGNTGELFF. The full variable domain, in which reference TRBV19 and TRBJ2-2 provide the parts outside the CDR3, is DGGITQSPKYLFRKEGQNVTLSCEQNLNHDAMYWYRQDPGQGLRLIYYSQIVNDFQKGDIAEGYSVSREKKESFPLTVTSAQKNPTAFYLCASGGSGNTGELFFGEGSRLTVL.

The V and J genes are TRBV6-2 or TRBV6-3 and TRBJ1-6; TRBD1 agrees at 8 bases. The CDR3 is 14 residues long. The V gene end was trimmed by 4 bases and the J gene end by 9 bases; junction bases not matched to a gene: 5. The germline gives CDR1 MNHEY, CDR2 SVGEGT. CDR3: CASSWDRSPSPLHF. The CDR3 DNA reads as TGTGCCAGCAGTTGGGACAGGAGCCCTTCACCCCTCCACTTT.

This sequence joins TRBV5-1 and TRBJ2-5, with D perhaps matching TRBD1 (6 bases). Germline lookup yields CDR1 SGHRS and CDR2 YFSETQ. CDR3 size: 14 residues. Trimming pared 0 bases from V and 5 bases from J, leaving 11 bases between. CDR3 loop: CASSLAGQGETQYF. The DNA for the CDR3 is TGCGCCAGCAGCTTGGCCGGGCAGGGGGAGACCCAGTACTTC.

This clone was seen a single time. The chain links TRBV29-1 to TRBJ2-3; unclear D gene. The ends were cut back, 4 bases at V and 0 bases at J, with 5 bases in the middle. Germline CDR1 and CDR2: SQVTM and ANQGSEA. The CDR3 is 12 amino acids. The CDR3 protein is CSVAGSTDTQYF. The CDR3 DNA reads as TGCAGCGTTGCCGGGAGCACAGATACGCAGTATTTT.

This chain connects TRBV7-9 to TRBJ2-2, with 11 bases identical to TRBD2. V trimming: 3 bases; J trimming: 5 bases; junction bases outside the gene matches: 5. The CDR3 contains 16 residues. Germline V CDR1 and CDR2: SEHNR, FQNEAQ (reference sequence). CDR3 in DNA: TGTGCCAGCAGCTTCTGGGGACTAGCGGATACCGGGGAGCTGTTTTTT. Protein: CASSFWGLADTGELFF.

The chain carries TRBV11-2 and TRBJ2-3; tentatively, D is TRBD1 (5 bases). CDR3 size: 12 residues. V was clipped by 5 bases and J by 5 bases, with 8 bases between them. CDR1 is SGHAT and CDR2 is FQNNGV in the germline V gene. The DNA for the CDR3 is TGTGCCAGCAGCAGGGGCGTAGATACGCAGTATTTT. Protein sequence: CASSRGVDTQYF.

The chain has TRBV7-2 and TRBJ2-2, with TRBD1 matching 8 bases. Trimming at V came to 5 bases and at J to 6 bases, leaving 8 bases not matched to a gene. This CDR3 is built from 15 residues. Germline V gene lookup returns CDR1 SGHTA and CDR2 FQGNSA. The CDR3 DNA reads TGTGCCAGCAGCCTAGGGACAGGCTTCCCCGGGGAGCTGTTTTTT. Its translation: CASSLGTGFPGELFF.

This clone is a singleton in its sample. The chain has TRBV2 and TRBJ1-6; D is possibly TRBD1 (5 bases). CDR1 is SNHLY, CDR2 FYNNEI, per germline. CDR3 length equals 14 residues. Trimming took 7 bases from V and 7 from J, leaving 14 bases between them. The CDR3 nucleotides read TGTGCCAGCACCGCAGACGGGGGAAATTCACCCCTCCACTTT. Encoded protein: CASTADGGNSPLHF.

The V call is TRBV6-1, the J call TRBJ1-6, with 10 nucleotides matching TRBD1. The CDR3 runs 16 residues. CDR1 is MNHNS, CDR2 SASEGT, per germline. V was pared by 4 bases and J by 7 bases, with 7 bases of the junction left unmatched. CDR3 in DNA: TGTGCCAGCAGTGCCCGGGGACAGGGGTCGAATTCACCCCTCCACTTT. Its protein is CASSARGQGSNSPLHF.

The chain combines TRBV3-1 (or the pseudogene TRBV3-2) with TRBJ2-1; TRBD2 is a possible D gene (6 bases). Trimming cost V 3 bases and J 6 bases, with 18 bases left between them. Germline CDR1 and CDR2: LGHDT and YNNKEL (reference sequence). The CDR3 is 16 amino acids. The CDR3 region has the DNA TGTGCCAGCAGCCACCAAAAACACACTAGCAGCAATGAGCAGTTCTTC. Its protein is CASSHQKHTSSNEQFF.